The present entry profiles one T cell receptor (beta chain) with its context. A Seattle source enrolled patients during active infection and followed them longitudinally. The germline CDR1 and CDR2 sequences are SNHLY and FYNNEI. This CDR3 has 16 residues. With V trimmed by 2 bases and J by 2 bases, 8 bases remained unmatched. This entry belongs to a study of blood T cell repertoires in COVID-19. Study information: Sites across the United States, Italy and Spain contributed samples from acute and convalescent COVID-19. Nucleic acid was either cDNA or gDNA, and it came from T cells, B-cell-depleted T cells, or PBMCs.

Study processing details: Reference gene primer amplification gave estimated nucleated cell counts. This table comes from immunoSEQ multiplex PCR, and its TCRdb copy is limited to in-frame clones, with some not included. Clone size and V and J calls were adopted from that table, with D and trimming inferred from the DNA. This table has 150,000 to 200,000 clones, about 81% appearing once. The sequenced sample consisted of peripheral blood. The receptor's source is a woman at least 80 years old with COVID-19, enrolled during active disease. This chain connects TRBV2 to TRBJ2-5, with 7 bases that match TRBD1. CDR3 in amino acids: CASSETLIQGQETQYF. In nucleotides, the CDR3 is TGTGCCAGCAGTGAAACCTTAATACAGGGGCAAGAGACCCAGTACTTC.